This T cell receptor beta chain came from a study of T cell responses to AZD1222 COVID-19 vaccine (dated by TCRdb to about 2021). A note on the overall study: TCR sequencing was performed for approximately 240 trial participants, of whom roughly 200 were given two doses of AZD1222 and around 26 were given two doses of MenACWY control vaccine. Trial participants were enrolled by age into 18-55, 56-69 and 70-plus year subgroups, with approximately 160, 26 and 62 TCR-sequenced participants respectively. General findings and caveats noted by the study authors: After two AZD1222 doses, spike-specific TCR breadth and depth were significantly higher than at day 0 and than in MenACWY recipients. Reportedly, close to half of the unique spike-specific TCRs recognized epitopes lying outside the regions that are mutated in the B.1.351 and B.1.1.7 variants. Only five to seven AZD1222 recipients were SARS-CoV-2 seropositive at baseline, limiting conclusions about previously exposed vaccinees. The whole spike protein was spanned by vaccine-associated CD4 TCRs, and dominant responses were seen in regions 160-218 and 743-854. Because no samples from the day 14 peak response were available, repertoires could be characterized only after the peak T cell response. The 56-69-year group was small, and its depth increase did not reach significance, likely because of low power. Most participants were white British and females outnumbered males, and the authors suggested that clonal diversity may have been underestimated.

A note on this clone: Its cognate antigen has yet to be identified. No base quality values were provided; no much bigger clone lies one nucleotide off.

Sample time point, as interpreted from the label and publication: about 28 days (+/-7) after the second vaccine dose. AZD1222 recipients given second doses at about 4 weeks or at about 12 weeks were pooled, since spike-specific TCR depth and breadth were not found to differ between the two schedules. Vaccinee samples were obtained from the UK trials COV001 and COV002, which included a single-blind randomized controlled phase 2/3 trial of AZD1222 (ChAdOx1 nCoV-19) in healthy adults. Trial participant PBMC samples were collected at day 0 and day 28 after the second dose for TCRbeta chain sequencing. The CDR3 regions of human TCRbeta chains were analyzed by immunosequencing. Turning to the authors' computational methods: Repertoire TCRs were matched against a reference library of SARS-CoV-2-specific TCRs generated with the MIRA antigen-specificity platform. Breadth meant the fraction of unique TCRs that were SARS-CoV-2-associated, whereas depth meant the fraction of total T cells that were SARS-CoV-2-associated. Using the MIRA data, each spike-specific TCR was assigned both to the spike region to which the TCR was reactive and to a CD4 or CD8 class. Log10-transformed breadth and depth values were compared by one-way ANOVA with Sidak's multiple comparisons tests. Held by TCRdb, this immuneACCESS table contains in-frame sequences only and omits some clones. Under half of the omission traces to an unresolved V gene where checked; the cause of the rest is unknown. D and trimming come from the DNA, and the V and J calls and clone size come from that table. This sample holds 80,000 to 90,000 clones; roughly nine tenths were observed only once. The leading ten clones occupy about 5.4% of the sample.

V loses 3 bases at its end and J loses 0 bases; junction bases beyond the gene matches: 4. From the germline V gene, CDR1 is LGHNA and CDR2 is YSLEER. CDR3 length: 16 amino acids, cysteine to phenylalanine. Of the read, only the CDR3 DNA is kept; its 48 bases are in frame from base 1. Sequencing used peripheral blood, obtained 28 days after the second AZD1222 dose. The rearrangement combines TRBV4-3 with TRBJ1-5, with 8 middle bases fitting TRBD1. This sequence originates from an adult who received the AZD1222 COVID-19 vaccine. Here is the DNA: TGCGCCAGCAGCCACGACAGGGGCGGTAGCAATCAGCCCCAGCATTTT. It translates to CASSHDRGGSNQPQHF.